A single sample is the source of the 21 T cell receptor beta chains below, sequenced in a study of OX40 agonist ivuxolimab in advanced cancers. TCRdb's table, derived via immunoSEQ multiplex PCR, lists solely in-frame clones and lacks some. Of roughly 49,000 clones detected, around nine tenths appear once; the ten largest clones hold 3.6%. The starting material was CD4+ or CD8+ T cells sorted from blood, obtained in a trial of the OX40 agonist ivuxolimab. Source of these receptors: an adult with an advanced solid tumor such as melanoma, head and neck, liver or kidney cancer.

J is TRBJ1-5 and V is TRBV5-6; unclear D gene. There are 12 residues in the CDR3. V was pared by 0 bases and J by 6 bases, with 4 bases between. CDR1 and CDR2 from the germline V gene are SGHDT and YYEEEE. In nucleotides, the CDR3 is TGTGCCAGCAGCTTGGGGCTTCAGCCCCAGCATTTT. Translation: CASSLGLQPQHF.

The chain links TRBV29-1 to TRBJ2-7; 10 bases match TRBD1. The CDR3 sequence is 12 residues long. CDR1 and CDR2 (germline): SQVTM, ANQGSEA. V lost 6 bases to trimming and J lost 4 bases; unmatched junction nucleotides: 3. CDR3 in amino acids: CSVGQGSYEQYF. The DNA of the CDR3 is TGCAGCGTGGGACAGGGGTCGTACGAGCAGTACTTC.

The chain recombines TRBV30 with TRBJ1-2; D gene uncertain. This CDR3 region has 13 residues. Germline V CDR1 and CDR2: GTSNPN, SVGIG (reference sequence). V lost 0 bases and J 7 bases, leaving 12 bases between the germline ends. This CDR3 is CAWSVNVLSGYTF. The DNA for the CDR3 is TGTGCCTGGAGTGTAAATGTTTTAAGTGGCTACACCTTC.

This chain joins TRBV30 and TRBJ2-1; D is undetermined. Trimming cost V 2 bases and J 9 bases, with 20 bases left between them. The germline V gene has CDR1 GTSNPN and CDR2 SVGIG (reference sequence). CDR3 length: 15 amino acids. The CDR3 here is CAWSSLRASLGEQFF. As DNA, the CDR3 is TGTGCCTGGAGTTCCCTCCGTGCCTCGTTGGGTGAGCAGTTCTTC.

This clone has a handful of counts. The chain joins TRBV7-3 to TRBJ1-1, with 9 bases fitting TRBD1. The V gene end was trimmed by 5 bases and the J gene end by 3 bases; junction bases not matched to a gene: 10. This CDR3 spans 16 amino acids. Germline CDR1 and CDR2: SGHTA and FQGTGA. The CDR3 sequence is CASSRFHRGRHTEAFF. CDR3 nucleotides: TGTGCCAGCAGCCGATTTCACAGGGGGCGCCACACTGAAGCTTTCTTT.

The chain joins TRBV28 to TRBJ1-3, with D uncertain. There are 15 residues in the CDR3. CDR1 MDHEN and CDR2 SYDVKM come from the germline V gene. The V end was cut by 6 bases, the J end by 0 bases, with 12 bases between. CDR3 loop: CASSSGPRSGNTIYF. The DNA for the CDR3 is TGTGCCAGCAGCTCCGGGCCCCGCTCTGGAAACACCATATATTTT.

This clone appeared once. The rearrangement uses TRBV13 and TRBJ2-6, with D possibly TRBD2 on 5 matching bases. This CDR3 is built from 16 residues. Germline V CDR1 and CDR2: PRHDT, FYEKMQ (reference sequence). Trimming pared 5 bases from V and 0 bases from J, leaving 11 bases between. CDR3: CASSPGVFSGANVLTF. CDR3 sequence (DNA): TGTGCCAGCAGCCCCGGGGTCTTCTCTGGGGCCAACGTCCTGACTTTC.

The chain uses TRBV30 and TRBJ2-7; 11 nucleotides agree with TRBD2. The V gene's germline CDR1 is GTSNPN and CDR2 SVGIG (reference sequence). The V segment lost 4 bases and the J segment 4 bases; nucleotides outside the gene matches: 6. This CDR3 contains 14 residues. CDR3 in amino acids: CAWNPSGRKYEQYF. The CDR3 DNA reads TGTGCCTGGAACCCTAGCGGGAGGAAATACGAGCAGTACTTC.

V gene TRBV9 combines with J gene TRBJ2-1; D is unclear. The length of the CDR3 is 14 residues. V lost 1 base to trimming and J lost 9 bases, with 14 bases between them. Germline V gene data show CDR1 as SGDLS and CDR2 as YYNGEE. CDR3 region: CASSVSVGIGEQFF. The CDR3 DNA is TGTGCCAGCAGCGTATCGGTAGGGATTGGTGAGCAGTTCTTC.

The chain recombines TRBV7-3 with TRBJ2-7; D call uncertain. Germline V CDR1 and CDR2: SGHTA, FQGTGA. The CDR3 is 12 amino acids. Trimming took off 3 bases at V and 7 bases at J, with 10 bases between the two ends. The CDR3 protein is CASSFQIGEQYF. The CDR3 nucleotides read TGTGCCAGCAGCTTCCAGATAGGGGAGCAGTACTTC. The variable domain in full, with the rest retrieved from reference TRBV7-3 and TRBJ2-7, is GAGVSQTPSNKVTEKGKYVELRCDPISGHTALYWYRQSLGQGPEFLIYFQGTGAADDSGLPNDRFFAVRPEGSVSTLKIQRTERGDSAVYLCASSFQIGEQYFGPGTRLTVT.

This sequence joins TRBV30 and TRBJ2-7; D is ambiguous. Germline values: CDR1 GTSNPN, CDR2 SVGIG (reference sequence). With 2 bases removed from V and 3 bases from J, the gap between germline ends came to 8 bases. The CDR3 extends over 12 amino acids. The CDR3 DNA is TGTGCCTGGAGTCCCAGATACTACGAGCAGTACTTC. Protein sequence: CAWSPRYYEQYF.

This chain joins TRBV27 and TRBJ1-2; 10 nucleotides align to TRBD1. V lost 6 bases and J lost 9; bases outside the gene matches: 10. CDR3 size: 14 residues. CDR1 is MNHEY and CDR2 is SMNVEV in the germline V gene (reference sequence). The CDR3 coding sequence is TGTGCCAGCAGCTGGGACAGGGGTTTAAGGAGCTACACCTTC. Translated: CASSWDRGLRSYTF.

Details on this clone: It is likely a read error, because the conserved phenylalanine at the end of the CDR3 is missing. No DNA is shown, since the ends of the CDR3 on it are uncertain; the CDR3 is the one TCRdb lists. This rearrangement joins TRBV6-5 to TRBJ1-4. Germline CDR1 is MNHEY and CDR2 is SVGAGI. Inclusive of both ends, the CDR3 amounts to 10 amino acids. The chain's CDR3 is CASSHNDGGY.

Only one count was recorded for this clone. The CDR3 DNA reads TGTGCCAGCTCACCAAGCGGGAGCACTGGCGGGGAGCTGTTTTTT. This encodes CASSPSGSTGGELFF. The genes are TRBV18 and TRBJ2-2, with TRBD2 identical over 8 bases. The V and J ends lost 2 bases and 7 bases, in that order; junction bases with no gene match: 6. CDR3 length equals 15 residues. The germline gives CDR1 KGHSH, CDR2 LQKENI.

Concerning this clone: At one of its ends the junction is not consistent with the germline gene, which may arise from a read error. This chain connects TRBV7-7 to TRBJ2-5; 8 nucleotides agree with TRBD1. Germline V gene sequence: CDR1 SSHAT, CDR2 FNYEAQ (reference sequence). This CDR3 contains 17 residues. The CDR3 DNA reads TGTGCTAGCAGCTTTCTGCCGAGGACAGGGTTAATGGAGACCCAGTACTTC. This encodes CASSFLPRTGLMETQYF.

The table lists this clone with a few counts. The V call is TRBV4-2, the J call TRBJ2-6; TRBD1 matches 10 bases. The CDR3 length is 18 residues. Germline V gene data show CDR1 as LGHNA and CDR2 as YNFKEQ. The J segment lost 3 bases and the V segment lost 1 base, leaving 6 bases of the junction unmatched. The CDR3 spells CASSQVPGQGFGANVLTF. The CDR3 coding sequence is TGTGCCAGCAGCCAAGTACCGGGACAGGGGTTTGGGGCCAACGTCCTGACTTTC.

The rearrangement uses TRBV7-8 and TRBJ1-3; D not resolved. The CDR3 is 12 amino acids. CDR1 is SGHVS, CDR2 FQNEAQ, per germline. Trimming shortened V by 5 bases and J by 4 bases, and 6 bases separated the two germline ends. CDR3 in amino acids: CASSRIGNTIYF. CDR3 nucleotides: TGTGCCAGCAGCCGAATCGGAAACACCATATATTTT.

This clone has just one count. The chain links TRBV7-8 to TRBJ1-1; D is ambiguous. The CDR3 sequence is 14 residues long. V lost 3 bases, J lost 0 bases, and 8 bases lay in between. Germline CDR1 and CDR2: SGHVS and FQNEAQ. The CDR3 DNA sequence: TGTGCCAGCAGCTTCACAGAGGTGAACACTGAAGCTTTCTTT. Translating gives CASSFTEVNTEAFF.

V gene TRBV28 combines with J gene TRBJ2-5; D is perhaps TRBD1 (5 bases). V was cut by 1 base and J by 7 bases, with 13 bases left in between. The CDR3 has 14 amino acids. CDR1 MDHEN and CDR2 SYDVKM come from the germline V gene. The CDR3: CASSLLTGYGTQYF. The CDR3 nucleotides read TGTGCCAGCAGTTTATTAACAGGCTATGGGACCCAGTACTTC.

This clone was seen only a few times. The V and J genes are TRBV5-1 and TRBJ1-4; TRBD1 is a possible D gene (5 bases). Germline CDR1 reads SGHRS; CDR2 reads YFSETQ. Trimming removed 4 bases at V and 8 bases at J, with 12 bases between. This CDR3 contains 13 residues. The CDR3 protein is CASSTGTAEKLFF. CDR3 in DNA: TGCGCCAGCAGCACCGGGACGGCGGAAAAACTGTTTTTT.

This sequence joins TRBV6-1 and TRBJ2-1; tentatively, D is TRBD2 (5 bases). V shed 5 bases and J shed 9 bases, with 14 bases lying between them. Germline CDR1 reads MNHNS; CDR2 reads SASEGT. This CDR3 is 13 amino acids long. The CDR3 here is CASSPSQGSEQFF. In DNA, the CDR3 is TGTGCCAGCAGTCCCTCCCAAGGGAGTGAGCAGTTCTTC.